Listed below are T cell receptor beta chains from one sample, sequenced in a study of T-cell reconstitution after alpha-beta-depleted transplantation in children. TCRdb re-called the PCR reads with MiXCR, one entry per CDR3 protein. The sample yields 150,000 to 250,000 distinct CDR3 sequences, approximately 15% seen once. The sequenced sample was PBMCs from the stem cell graft donor, obtained from the stem cell graft. The receptors were gathered from a human donor who donated a stem cell graft to a child with acute lymphoblastic leukemia. CDR3s include the opening cysteine and the closing phenylalanine or tryptophan. The D gene is left open where the match is weak. A clone size is listed for some rows: how often the clone was seen (once, few, many), or a class if it is expanded.

clone size | J gene | V gene | CDR3 length | D gene | CDR3 protein | CDR3 DNA
NA | TRBJ2-7 | TRBV19 | 15 | TRBD2 | CASSLVAGLAYEQYF | TGTGCCAGTAGCTTAGTAGCGGGACTCGCGTACGAGCAGTACTTC
many | TRBJ1-5 | TRBV12-3/TRBV12-4 | 16 | NA | CASSFEQGNSNQPQHF | TGTGCCAGCAGTTTTGAACAGGGAAATAGCAATCAGCCCCAGCATTTT
many | TRBJ2-1 | TRBV7-9 | 15 | TRBD1 | CASSSSRDRGDEQFF | TGTGCCAGCAGCTCGTCCCGGGACAGGGGCGATGAGCAGTTCTTC
many | TRBJ2-1 | TRBV9 | 13 | NA | CASSPRMYNEQFF | TGTGCCAGCAGCCCCCGGATGTACAATGAGCAGTTCTTC
NA | TRBJ2-2 | TRBV5-5 | 17 | TRBD2 | CASSPGRLAQYTGELFF | TGTGCCAGCAGCCCCGGGCGACTAGCTCAATACACCGGGGAGCTGTTTTTT
few | TRBJ2-7 | TRBV29-1 | 15 | NA | CSVESGQAEGYEQYF | TGCAGCGTTGAGTCCGGACAGGCGGAGGGCTACGAGCAGTACTTC
many | TRBJ1-2 | TRBV12-3/TRBV12-4 | 14 | NA | CASSFASLLGGYTF | TGTGCCAGCAGTTTCGCTTCGCTCCTGGGGGGCTACACCTTC
NA | TRBJ2-1 | TRBV5-1 | 15 | TRBD2 | CASSGSGEIYNEQFF | TGCGCCAGCAGCGGTAGCGGGGAGATTTACAATGAGCAGTTCTTC
many | TRBJ1-1 | TRBV5-1 | 14 | NA | CASRWADQNTEAFF | TGCGCCAGCAGGTGGGCGGATCAGAACACTGAAGCTTTCTTT
few | TRBJ1-5 | TRBV6-6 | 13 | NA | CASSYGHEQPQHF | TGTGCCAGCAGTTACGGCCATGAGCAGCCCCAGCATTTT
few | TRBJ1-5 | TRBV12-3/TRBV12-4 | 16 | NA | CASSSQSPGHNQPQHF | TGTGCCAGCAGTTCGCAGTCCCCAGGGCACAATCAGCCCCAGCATTTT
NA | TRBJ2-5 | TRBV9 | 15 | NA | CASSVALGTQETQYF | TGTGCCAGCAGCGTAGCTCTCGGTACCCAAGAGACCCAGTACTTC
many | TRBJ2-5 | TRBV12-3/TRBV12-4 | 14 | NA | CASSLQGGRETQYF | TGTGCCAGCAGTTTACAAGGTGGCCGTGAGACCCAGTACTTC
many | TRBJ1-6 | TRBV5-1 | 12 | NA | CASRDYNSPLHF | TGCGCCAGCAGGGACTATAATTCACCCCTCCACTTT
many | TRBJ1-1 | TRBV5-1 | 12 | NA | CASSLQGAEAFF | TGCGCCAGCAGCTTACAGGGAGCTGAAGCTTTCTTT
many | TRBJ2-7 | TRBV10-3 | 13 | NA | CAISESAGYEQYF | TGTGCCATCAGTGAGTCGGCAGGGTACGAGCAGTACTTC
many | TRBJ2-5 | TRBV12-5 | 14 | TRBD2 | CASASPGGSETQYF | TGTGCTAGTGCCTCACCGGGGGGTAGCGAGACCCAGTACTTC
many | TRBJ2-2 | TRBV7-2 | 13 | NA | CASSSVGPGELFF | TGTGCCAGCAGCTCGGTCGGACCCGGGGAGCTGTTTTTT
NA | TRBJ1-4 | TRBV7-2 | 14 | NA | CASSFVGRNEKLFF | TGTGCCAGCAGCTTCGTTGGCAGAAATGAAAAACTGTTTTTT
NA | TRBJ1-1 | TRBV18 | 17 | NA | CASSPPGFRGAGTEAFF | TGTGCCAGCTCACCACCGGGATTTCGGGGGGCCGGCACTGAAGCTTTCTTT
many | TRBJ2-3 | TRBV29-1 | 15 | TRBD1 | CSVETGQGGTDTQYF | TGCAGCGTTGAAACGGGACAGGGGGGAACAGATACGCAGTATTTT
many | TRBJ2-1 | TRBV12-3/TRBV12-4 | 17 | TRBD2 | CASSSGRAYLPINEQFF | TGTGCCAGCAGTAGCGGGAGGGCCTATCTCCCCATCAATGAGCAGTTCTTC
many | TRBJ2-5 | TRBV5-1 | 15 | NA | CASSETGPEGATQYF | TGCGCCAGCAGCGAAACAGGTCCGGAAGGGGCCACCCAGTACTTC
NA | TRBJ2-1 | TRBV6-1 | 13 | NA | CASSVTAANEQFF | TGTGCCAGCAGTGTCACAGCCGCCAATGAGCAGTTCTTC
many | TRBJ2-3 | TRBV6-2/TRBV6-3 | 15 | TRBD1 | CASRTGTGGKDTQYF | TGTGCCAGCAGAACCGGGACAGGGGGCAAAGATACGCAGTATTTT
many | TRBJ2-7 | TRBV20-1 | 14 | TRBD2 | CSALTSGQSYEQYF | TGCAGTGCGCTGACTAGCGGGCAGTCCTACGAGCAGTACTTC
NA | TRBJ2-2 | TRBV7-9 | 13 | NA | CASSPTGYRELFF | TGTGCCAGCAGCCCCACTGGTTATCGGGAGCTGTTTTTT
NA | TRBJ1-5 | TRBV12-3/TRBV12-4 | 12 | NA | CASSSPPQPQHF | TGTGCCAGCAGTTCCCCCCCTCAGCCCCAGCATTTT
NA | TRBJ2-1 | TRBV27 | 15 | NA | CASSPNPSSYNEQFF | TGTGCCAGCAGTCCCAACCCGAGCTCCTACAATGAGCAGTTCTTC
few | TRBJ2-7 | TRBV20-1 | 13 | TRBD1 | CSARTGGAYEQYF | TGCAGTGCAAGGACAGGTGGTGCCTACGAGCAGTACTTC
once | TRBJ2-7 | TRBV11-3 | 13 | TRBD2 | CASSLTGGDEQYF | TGTGCCAGCAGCTTAACGGGAGGGGACGAGCAGTACTTC